This T cell receptor (beta chain) derives from a study of blood T cells in healthy people across ages. Overall study context: For every two T cells, template switching captured about one barcoded beta molecule.

This clonotype was counted between two and nine times. Sample-barcoded 5' priming and a J-beta primer mix drove a second PCR of about 7 to 11 cycles. TCRdb reprocessed the 5' RACE reads with MiXCR, giving one entry per CDR3 protein. The sample includes fewer than 800,000 distinct CDR3 sequences, around a quarter of them seen just once. The CDR3 totals 14 residues. Germline CDR1 is SGHAT and CDR2 is FQNNGV. The V and J ends lost 1 base and 5 bases respectively, with 11 bases between them. Separately, the same data were catalogued under a study of T cells of mothers and their children. As that study records: The study found slightly higher but non-significant overlap in related versus unrelated mother-child pairs.

The sample was blood. V usage is TRBV11-2 and J usage is TRBJ1-2; D unclear. This clonotype was obtained from a boy under 18 in good health. CDR3 bases: TGTGCCAGCAGCTTAGTCTCCGGGGAGTATGGCTACACCTTC. This sequence encodes CASSLVSGEYGYTF.